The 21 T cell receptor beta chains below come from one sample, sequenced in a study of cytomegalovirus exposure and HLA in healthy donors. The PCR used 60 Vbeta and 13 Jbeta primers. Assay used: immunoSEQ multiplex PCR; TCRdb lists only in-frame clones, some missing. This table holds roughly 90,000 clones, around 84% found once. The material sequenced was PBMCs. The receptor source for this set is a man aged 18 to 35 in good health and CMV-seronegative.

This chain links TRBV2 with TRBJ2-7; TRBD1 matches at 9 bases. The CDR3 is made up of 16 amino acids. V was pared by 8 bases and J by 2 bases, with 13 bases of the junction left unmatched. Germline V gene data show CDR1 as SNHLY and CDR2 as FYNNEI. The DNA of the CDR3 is TGTGCCAGCGTACCCCGCGGGACAGGGAAACCCTACGAGCAGTACTTC. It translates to CASVPRGTGKPYEQYF. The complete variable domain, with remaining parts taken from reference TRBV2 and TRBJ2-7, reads EPEVTQTPSHQVTQMGQEVILRCVPISNHLYFYWYRQILGQKVEFLVSFYNNEISEKSEIFDDQFSVERPDGSNFTLKIRSTKLEDSAMYFCASVPRGTGKPYEQYFGPGTRLTVT.

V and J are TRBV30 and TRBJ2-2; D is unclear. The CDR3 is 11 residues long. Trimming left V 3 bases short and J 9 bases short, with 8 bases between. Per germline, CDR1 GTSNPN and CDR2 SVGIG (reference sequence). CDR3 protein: CAWRVRRELFF. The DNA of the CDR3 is TGTGCCTGGAGGGTGAGGCGGGAGCTGTTTTTT.

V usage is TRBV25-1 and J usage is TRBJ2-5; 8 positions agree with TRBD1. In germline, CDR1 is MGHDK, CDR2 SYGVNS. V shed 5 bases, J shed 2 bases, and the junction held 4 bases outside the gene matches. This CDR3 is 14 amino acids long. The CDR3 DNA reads TGTGCCAGCAGTTTCCGGGACAGGCAAGAGACCCAGTACTTC. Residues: CASSFRDRQETQYF.

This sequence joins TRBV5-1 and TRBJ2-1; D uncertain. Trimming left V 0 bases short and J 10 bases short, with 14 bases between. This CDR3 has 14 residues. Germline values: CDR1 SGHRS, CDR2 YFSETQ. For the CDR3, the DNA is TGCGCCAGCAGCTTGGCCGTGGTAGCCAAAGAGCAGTTCTTC. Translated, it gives CASSLAVVAKEQFF.

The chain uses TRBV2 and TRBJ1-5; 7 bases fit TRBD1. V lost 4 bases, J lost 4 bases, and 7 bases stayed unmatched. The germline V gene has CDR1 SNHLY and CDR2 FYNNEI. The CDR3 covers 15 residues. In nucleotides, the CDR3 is TGTGCCAGCAGTGTCCGAGTACAGGGGAATCAGCCCCAGCATTTT. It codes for CASSVRVQGNQPQHF.

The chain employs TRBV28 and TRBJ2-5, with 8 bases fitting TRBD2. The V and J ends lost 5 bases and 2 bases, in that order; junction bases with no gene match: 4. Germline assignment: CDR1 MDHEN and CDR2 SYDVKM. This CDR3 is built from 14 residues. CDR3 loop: CASSPGGMQETQYF. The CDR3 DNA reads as TGTGCCAGCAGTCCGGGAGGGATGCAAGAGACCCAGTACTTC.

The CDR3: CASSLHGDEQFF. In DNA, the CDR3 is TGTGCCAGTAGTCTTCACGGAGATGAGCAGTTCTTC. The chain recombines TRBV19 with TRBJ2-1; no clear D gene. CDR3 size: 12 residues. The V gene's germline CDR1 is LNHDA and CDR2 SQIVND (reference sequence). The V and J ends lost 5 bases and 8 bases respectively, with 10 bases between them.

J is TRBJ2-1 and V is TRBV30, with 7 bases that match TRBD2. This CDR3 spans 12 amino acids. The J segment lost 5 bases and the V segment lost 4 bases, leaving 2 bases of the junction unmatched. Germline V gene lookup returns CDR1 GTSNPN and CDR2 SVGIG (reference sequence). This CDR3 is CAWTLADNEQFF. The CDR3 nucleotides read TGTGCCTGGACCCTAGCGGACAATGAGCAGTTCTTC.

CDR3 nucleotide sequence: TGTGCCAGTAGTCGGACATTCCAAGAGACCCAGTACTTC. Residues: CASSRTFQETQYF. This rearrangement joins TRBV19 to TRBJ2-5; possibly TRBD1 for D (5 bases). Trimming removed 5 bases from V and 1 base from J, with 8 bases in between. The CDR3 extends over 13 amino acids. CDR1 is LNHDA, CDR2 SQIVND, per germline (reference sequence).

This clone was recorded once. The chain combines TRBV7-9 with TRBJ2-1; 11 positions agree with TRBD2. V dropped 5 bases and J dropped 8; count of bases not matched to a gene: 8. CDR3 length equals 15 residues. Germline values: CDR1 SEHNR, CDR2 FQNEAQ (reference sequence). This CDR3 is CASSPKLAGDYEQFF. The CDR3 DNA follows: TGTGCCAGCAGCCCGAAACTAGCGGGAGATTATGAGCAGTTCTTC.

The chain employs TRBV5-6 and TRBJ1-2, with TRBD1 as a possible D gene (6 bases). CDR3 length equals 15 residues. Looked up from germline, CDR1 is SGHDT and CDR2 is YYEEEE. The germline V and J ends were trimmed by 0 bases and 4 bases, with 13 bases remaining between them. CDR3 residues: CASSLDEGGSYGYTF. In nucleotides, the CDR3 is TGTGCCAGCAGCTTGGACGAGGGGGGGTCCTATGGCTACACCTTC.

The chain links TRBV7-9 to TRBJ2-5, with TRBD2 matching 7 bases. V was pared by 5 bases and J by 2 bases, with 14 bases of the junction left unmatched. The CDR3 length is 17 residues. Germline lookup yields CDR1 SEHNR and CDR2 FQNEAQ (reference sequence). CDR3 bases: TGTGCCAGCAGCCGACTCCTTTTGGGGGGGACTCAAGAGACCCAGTACTTC. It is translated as CASSRLLLGGTQETQYF.

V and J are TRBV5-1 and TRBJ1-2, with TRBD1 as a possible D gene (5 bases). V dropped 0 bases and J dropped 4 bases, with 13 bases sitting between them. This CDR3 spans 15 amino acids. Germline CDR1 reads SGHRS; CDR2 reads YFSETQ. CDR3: CASSLAGGPIYGYTF. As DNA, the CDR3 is TGCGCCAGCAGCTTGGCCGGGGGACCAATCTATGGCTACACCTTC.

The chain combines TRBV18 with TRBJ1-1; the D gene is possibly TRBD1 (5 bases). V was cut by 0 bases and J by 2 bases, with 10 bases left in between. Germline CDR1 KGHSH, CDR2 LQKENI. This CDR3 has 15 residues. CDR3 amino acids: CASSPPGGPNTEAFF. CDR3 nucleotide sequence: TGTGCCAGCTCACCACCGGGGGGTCCTAACACTGAAGCTTTCTTT.

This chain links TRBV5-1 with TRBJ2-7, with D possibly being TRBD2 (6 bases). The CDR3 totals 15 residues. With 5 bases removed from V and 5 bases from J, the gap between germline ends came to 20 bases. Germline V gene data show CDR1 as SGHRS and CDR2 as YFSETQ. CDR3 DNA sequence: TGCGCCAGCAGGGGGGGTTGGGGATTAACGGACGAGCAGTACTTC. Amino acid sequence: CASRGGWGLTDEQYF.

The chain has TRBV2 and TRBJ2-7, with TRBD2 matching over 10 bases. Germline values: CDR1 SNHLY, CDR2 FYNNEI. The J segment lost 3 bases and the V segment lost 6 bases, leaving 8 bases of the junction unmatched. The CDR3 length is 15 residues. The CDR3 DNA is TGTGCCAGCAGGGCCACGGCTAGCGGGAGCTACGAGCAGTACTTC. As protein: CASRATASGSYEQYF.

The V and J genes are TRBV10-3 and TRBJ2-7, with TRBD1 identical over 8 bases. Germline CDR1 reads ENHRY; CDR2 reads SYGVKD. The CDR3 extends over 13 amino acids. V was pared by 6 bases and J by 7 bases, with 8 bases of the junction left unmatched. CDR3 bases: TGTGCCATCAGCGGACAGGGCCGTTCTGAGCAGTACGTC. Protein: CAISGQGRSEQYV.

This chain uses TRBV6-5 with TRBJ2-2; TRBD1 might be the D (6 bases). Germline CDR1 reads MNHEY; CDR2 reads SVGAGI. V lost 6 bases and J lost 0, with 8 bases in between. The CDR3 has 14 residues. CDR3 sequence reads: CASRGQPNTGELFF. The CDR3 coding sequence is TGTGCCAGCAGAGGACAGCCGAACACCGGGGAGCTGTTTTTT.

The CDR3 loop is CASTIGGLSNQPQHF. CDR3 DNA: TGTGCCAGCACCATCGGGGGTCTTAGCAATCAGCCCCAGCATTTT. The chain couples TRBV7-4 to TRBJ1-5, with D possibly matching TRBD1 (5 bases). Germline CDR1 reads SGHVT; CDR2 reads SQSDAQ. This CDR3 has 15 residues. V shed 7 bases and J shed 0 bases, with 13 bases lying between them.

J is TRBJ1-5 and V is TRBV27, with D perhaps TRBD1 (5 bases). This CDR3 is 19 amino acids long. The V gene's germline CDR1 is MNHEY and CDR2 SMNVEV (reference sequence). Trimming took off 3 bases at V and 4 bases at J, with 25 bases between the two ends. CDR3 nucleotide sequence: TGTGCCAGCAGTTTGACAAGAGGGACTAGTTCAGGGTTAAATCAGCCCCAGCATTTT. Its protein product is CASSLTRGTSSGLNQPQHF.

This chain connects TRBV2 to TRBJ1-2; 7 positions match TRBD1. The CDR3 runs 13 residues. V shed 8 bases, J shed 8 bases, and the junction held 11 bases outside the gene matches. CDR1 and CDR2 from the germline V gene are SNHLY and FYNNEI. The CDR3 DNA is TGTGCCAGCGGTATTGACAGGGTAGAGGGCTACACCTTC. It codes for CASGIDRVEGYTF.